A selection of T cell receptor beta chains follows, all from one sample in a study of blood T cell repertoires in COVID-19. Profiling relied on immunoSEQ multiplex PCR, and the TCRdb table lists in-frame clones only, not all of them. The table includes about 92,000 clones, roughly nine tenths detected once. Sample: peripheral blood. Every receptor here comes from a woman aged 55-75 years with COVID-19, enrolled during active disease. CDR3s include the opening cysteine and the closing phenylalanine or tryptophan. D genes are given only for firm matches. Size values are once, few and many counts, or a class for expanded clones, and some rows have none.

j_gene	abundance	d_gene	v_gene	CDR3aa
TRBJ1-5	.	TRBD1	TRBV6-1	CASSEGLGQGGGNQPQHF
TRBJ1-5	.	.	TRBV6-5	CATRGTSNQPQHF
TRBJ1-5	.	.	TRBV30	CAWSQGRDQPQHF
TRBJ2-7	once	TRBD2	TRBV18	CASSPPARGSYEQYF
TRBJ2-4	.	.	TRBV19	CASSNPTGFKNIQYF
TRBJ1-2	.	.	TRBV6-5	CASSYLMENYGYTF
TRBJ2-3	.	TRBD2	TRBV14	CASSQDGTSASTDTQYF
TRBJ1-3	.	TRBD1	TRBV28	CATSLDRVGSSGNTIYF
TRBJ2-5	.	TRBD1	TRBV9	CASSSEVTGTRGTQYF
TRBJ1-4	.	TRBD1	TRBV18	CASSLDREVKEKLFF
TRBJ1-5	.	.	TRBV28	CASSLSQGRYQPQHF
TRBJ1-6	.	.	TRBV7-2	CASSPPAGIYNSPLHF
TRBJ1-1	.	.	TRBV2	CASRVRGGSVGTEAFF
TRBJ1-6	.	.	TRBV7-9	CASSRTGSPLHF
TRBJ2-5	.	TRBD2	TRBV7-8	CASRVYSGREETQYF
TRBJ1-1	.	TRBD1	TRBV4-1	CASSQGQGARGTEAFF
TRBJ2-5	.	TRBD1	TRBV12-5	CASGLAQTGFFAETQYF
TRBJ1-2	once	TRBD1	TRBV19	CASSPGQGGNYGYTF
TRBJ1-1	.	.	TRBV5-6	CASSSTVNTEAFF
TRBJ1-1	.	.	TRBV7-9	CASSLLGANTEAFF
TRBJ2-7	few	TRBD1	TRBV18	CASSSPGQAYEQYF
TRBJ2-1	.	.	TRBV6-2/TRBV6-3	CASSPPYGRASYNEQFF
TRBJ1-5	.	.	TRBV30	CAWSATGPGQPQHF
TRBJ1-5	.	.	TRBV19	CASSENSNQPQHF
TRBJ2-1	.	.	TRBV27	CASSGGQALNEQFF
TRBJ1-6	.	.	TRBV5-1	CASSQGTGGGYSPLHF
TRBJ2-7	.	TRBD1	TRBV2	CASGRDRGLGEQYF
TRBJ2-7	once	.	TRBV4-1	CASSQVGVSYEQYF
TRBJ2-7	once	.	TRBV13	CASSLGTGPSYEQYF
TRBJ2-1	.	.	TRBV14	CASSQTGYGLAHEQFF
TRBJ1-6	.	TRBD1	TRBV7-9	CASSPGQLNSPLHF
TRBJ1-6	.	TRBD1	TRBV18	CASSYLEDRENSPLHF
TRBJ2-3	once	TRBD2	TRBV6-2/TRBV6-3	CASSYKGLAGGPRDTQYF
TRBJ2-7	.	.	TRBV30	CAWSVLASTGAGQYF
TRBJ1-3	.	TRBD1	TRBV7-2	CASSFSPGGAGGNTIYF
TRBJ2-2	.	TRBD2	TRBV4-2	CASSHLGTRNTGELFF
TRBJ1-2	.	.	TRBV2	CASSEIGAFGVSQNYGYTF
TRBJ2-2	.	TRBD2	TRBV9	CASSSRLAPGELFF
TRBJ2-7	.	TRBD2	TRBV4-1	CASSQYGTSGYLEQYF
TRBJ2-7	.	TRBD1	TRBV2	CASSEIGPGGSYEQYF
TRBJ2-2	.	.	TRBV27	CASRGRDSGELFF
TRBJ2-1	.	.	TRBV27	CASRPNPHRVVNEQFF
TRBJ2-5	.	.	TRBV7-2	CASSPSGEQETQYF
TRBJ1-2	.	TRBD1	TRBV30	CAWNQAGQVYGYTF
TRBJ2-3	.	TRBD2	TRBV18	CASSRLAGGTDTQYF
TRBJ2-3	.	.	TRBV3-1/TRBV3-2	CASSRSGMSTDTQYF
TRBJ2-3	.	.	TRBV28	CASSTPSRGTADTQYF
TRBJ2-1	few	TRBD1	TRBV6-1	CASREAGGGSYNEQFF
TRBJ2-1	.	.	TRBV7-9	CASSGAGPVVNEQFF
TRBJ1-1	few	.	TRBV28	CASSGNTEAFF
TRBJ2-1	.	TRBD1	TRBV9	CASSVVGGHEQFF